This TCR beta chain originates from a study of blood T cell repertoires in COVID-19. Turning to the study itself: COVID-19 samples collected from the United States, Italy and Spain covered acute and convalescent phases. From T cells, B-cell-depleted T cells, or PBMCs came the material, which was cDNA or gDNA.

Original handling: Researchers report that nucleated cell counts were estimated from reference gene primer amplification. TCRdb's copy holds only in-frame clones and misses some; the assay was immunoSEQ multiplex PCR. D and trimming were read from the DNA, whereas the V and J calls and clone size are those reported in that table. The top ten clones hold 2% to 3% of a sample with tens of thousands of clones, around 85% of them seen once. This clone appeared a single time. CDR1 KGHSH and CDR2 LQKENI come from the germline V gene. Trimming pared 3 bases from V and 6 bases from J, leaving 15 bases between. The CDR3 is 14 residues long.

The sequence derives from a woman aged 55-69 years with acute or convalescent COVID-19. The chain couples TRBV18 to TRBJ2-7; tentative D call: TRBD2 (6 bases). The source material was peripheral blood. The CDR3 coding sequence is TGTGCCAGCTCACCTGACGCGGGACCGGGCGAGCAGTACTTC. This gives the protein CASSPDAGPGEQYF. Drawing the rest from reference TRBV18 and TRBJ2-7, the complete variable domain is NAGVMQNPRHLVRRRGQEARLRCSPMKGHSHVYWYRQLPEEGLKFMVYLQKENIIDESGMPKERFSAEFPKEGPSILRIQQVVRGDSAAYFCASSPDAGPGEQYFGPGTRLTVT.